Shown below are 30 T cell receptor beta chains from a single sample sequenced in a study of control samples from healthy donors and cancer patients. Method: immunoSEQ multiplex PCR; TCRdb's copy keeps in-frame clones and lacks some. Of roughly 63,000 clones listed, more than 85% are singletons. The sequenced sample consisted of PBMCs. Every receptor here comes from a man aged 35 to 55 with colorectal cancer.

The chain carries TRBV7-9 and TRBJ2-7; 8 bases match TRBD1. Germline V CDR1 and CDR2: SEHNR, FQNEAQ (reference sequence). This CDR3 has 15 residues. Germline trimming cut 5 bases from V and 2 bases from J; bases unmatched to any gene: 8. Here the CDR3 reads CASSPRTGRPYEQYF. The CDR3 DNA follows: TGTGCCAGCAGCCCACGGACAGGGCGCCCCTACGAGCAGTACTTC.

The rearrangement uses TRBV19 and TRBJ2-7; 11 nucleotides match TRBD1. The V segment lost 9 bases and the J segment 2 bases; nucleotides outside the gene matches: 9. CDR3 size: 15 residues. Germline lookup yields CDR1 LNHDA and CDR2 SQIVND (reference sequence). The CDR3 region is CASNPGQGVPYEQYF. In DNA, the CDR3 is TGTGCCAGCAATCCGGGACAGGGGGTACCCTACGAGCAGTACTTC.

The chain uses TRBV5-1 and TRBJ2-4; D is perhaps TRBD1 or TRBD2 (6 bases each). Germline CDR1 and CDR2: SGHRS and YFSETQ. The CDR3 sequence is 14 residues long. With 4 bases removed from V and 8 bases from J, the gap between germline ends came to 16 bases. The CDR3 sequence is CASSVRGGLDIQYF. For the CDR3, the DNA is TGCGCCAGCAGCGTCAGGGGAGGTTTGGACATTCAGTACTTC.

The chain couples TRBV19 to TRBJ2-4, with TRBD1 matching 7 bases. The germline V gene encodes CDR1 LNHDA and CDR2 SQIVND (reference sequence). CDR3 size: 14 residues. Losses at the gene ends were 5 bases for V and 5 bases for J; bases not matched to a gene: 6. CDR3 DNA: TGTGCCAGTAGTTCCGACAGGGCACAAAACATTCAGTACTTC. Its translation is CASSSDRAQNIQYF.

The chain links TRBV3-1 (or the pseudogene TRBV3-2) to TRBJ1-5; 7 bases are a match to TRBD1. The trim removed 3 bases at V and 2 bases at J, leaving 4 bases unmatched. Germline assignment: CDR1 LGHDT and CDR2 YNNKEL (reference sequence). There are 15 residues in the CDR3. CDR3 residues: CASSQGQRGNQPQHF. CDR3 sequence (DNA): TGTGCCAGCAGCCAGGGACAGCGGGGCAATCAGCCCCAGCATTTT.

The chain carries TRBV30 and TRBJ1-1; D might be TRBD1 (5 bases). Per the germline V gene, CDR1 is GTSNPN and CDR2 is SVGIG (reference sequence). CDR3 length equals 12 residues. Between the trimmed V and J ends, which lost 5 bases and 6 bases, there was a span of 13 bases. The CDR3 nucleotides are TGTGCCTGGGCCCCGGGGGTAGCTGAAGCTTTCTTT. Residues: CAWAPGVAEAFF.

This chain links TRBV3-1 (or the pseudogene TRBV3-2) with TRBJ2-3; D might be TRBD1 or TRBD2, each matching 5 bases. V was trimmed by 4 bases and J by 3 bases, leaving 14 bases between them. This CDR3 has 15 residues. CDR1 is LGHDT and CDR2 is YNNKEL in the germline V gene (reference sequence). The CDR3: CASSPRDGGTDTQYF. The CDR3, as DNA: TGTGCCAGCAGCCCTAGGGACGGCGGAACAGATACGCAGTATTTT.

The rearrangement links TRBV2 to TRBJ2-7; D is perhaps TRBD2 (5 bases). The germline CDR1 and CDR2 sequences are SNHLY and FYNNEI. The germline V and J ends were trimmed by 3 bases and 4 bases, with 10 bases remaining between them. The CDR3 length is 13 residues. CDR3 sequence: CASSDPRGYEQYF. The DNA of the CDR3 is TGTGCCAGCAGTGATCCCCGGGGATACGAGCAGTACTTC.

The rearrangement links TRBV19 to TRBJ2-3, with 9 positions matching TRBD2. The germline V gene encodes CDR1 LNHDA and CDR2 SQIVND (reference sequence). V trimming: 1 base; J trimming: 1 base; junction bases outside the gene matches: 3. This CDR3 region has 16 residues. This CDR3 is CASSIAAGGRTDTQYF. For the CDR3, the DNA is TGTGCCAGTAGTATAGCTGCGGGGGGGCGCACAGATACGCAGTATTTT. Filled out from reference TRBV19 and TRBJ2-3, the complete variable domain reads DGGITQSPKYLFRKEGQNVTLSCEQNLNHDAMYWYRQDPGQGLRLIYYSQIVNDFQKGDIAEGYSVSREKKESFPLTVTSAQKNPTAFYLCASSIAAGGRTDTQYFGPGTRLTVL.

This clone was observed once. The genes are TRBV5-4 and TRBJ1-1; D is ambiguous. Germline loops: CDR1 SGHNT, CDR2 YYREEE (reference sequence). The V end was cut by 3 bases, the J end by 1 base, with 10 bases between. The CDR3 length is 14 residues. CDR3 in amino acids: CASSYHSKNTEAFF. CDR3 in DNA: TGTGCCAGCAGCTACCACAGTAAGAACACTGAAGCTTTCTTT. Based on the CDR3 plus reference TRBV5-4 and TRBJ1-1, the full variable domain is ETGVTQSPTHLIKTRGQQVTLRCSSQSGHNTVSWYQQALGQGPQFIFQYYREEENGRGNFPPRFSGLQFPNYSSELNVNALELDDSALYLCASSYHSKNTEAFFGQGTRLTVV.

DNA of the CDR3: TGTGCCAGCAGCGTAGGGGGACAGAGGAACTCACCCCTCCACTTT. Its protein is CASSVGGQRNSPLHF. V and J are TRBV9 and TRBJ1-6, with 7 positions matching TRBD1. V was pared by 0 bases and J by 10 bases, with 7 bases of the junction left unmatched. The CDR3 is 15 residues long. The germline V gene encodes CDR1 SGDLS and CDR2 YYNGEE.

J is TRBJ1-3 and V is TRBV5-6; D gene ambiguous. The germline CDR1 and CDR2 sequences are SGHDT and YYEEEE. The CDR3 runs to 13 residues. The V gene lost 1 base and the J gene lost 7 bases, with 9 bases spanning the gap. This CDR3 is CASSLLGGNTIYF. CDR3 DNA: TGTGCCAGCAGCTTGTTAGGCGGGAACACCATATATTTT.

The chain is built from TRBV5-4 and TRBJ1-2; D unclear. CDR1 is SGHNT, CDR2 YYREEE, per germline (reference sequence). The CDR3 covers 14 residues. Trimming shortened V by 0 bases and J by 5 bases, and 11 bases separated the two germline ends. In DNA form, the CDR3 reads TGTGCCAGCAGCTTGGCCGACCCTATATATGGCTACACCTTC. It encodes CASSLADPIYGYTF.

The rearrangement links TRBV11-2 to TRBJ2-2, with D hard to call. Trimming removed 5 bases from V and 6 bases from J, with 10 bases in between. The CDR3 has 13 residues. Germline V CDR1 and CDR2: SGHAT, FQNNGV. The CDR3 sequence is CASSPIRAGELFF. CDR3 DNA sequence: TGTGCCAGCAGCCCAATCCGGGCCGGGGAGCTGTTTTTT. The full variable domain, in which reference TRBV11-2 and TRBJ2-2 provide the parts outside the CDR3, is EAGVAQSPRYKIIEKRQSVAFWCNPISGHATLYWYQQILGQGPKLLIQFQNNGVVDDSQLPKDRFSAERLKGVDSTLKIQPAKLEDSAVYLCASSPIRAGELFFGEGSRLTVL.

The count of this clone is one. The V and J genes are TRBV10-2 and TRBJ2-1; 11 bases are a match to TRBD2. V trimming: 5 bases; J trimming: 5 bases; junction bases outside the gene matches: 5. The CDR3 consists of 15 residues. Germline lookup yields CDR1 WSHSY and CDR2 SAAADI. The CDR3 protein is CASSLTSGGNNEQFF. The CDR3 DNA reads TGCGCCAGCAGTTTAACTAGCGGGGGAAACAATGAGCAGTTCTTC.

V usage is TRBV5-1 and J usage is TRBJ1-6, with unresolved D. The CDR3 is 20 amino acids. Trimming cost V 0 bases and J 0 bases, with 19 bases left between them. Looked up from germline, CDR1 is SGHRS and CDR2 is YFSETQ. The CDR3 DNA is TGCGCCAGCAGCTTGGAGGTGCCGGTCGGGCTTAGCTCCTATAATTCACCCCTCCACTTT. Amino acid sequence: CASSLEVPVGLSSYNSPLHF.

The J gene is TRBJ1-2, the V gene TRBV19, with TRBD1 as a possible D gene (5 bases). The ends were cut back, 0 bases at V and 6 bases at J, with 20 bases in the middle. The V gene's germline CDR1 is LNHDA and CDR2 SQIVND (reference sequence). The CDR3 has 17 residues. The CDR3 nucleotides read TGTGCCAGTAGTATAGATCTAAGAGGGGCCCAATTTAATGGCTACACCTTC. The encoded protein is CASSIDLRGAQFNGYTF. The complete variable domain, with remaining parts taken from reference TRBV19 and TRBJ1-2, reads DGGITQSPKYLFRKEGQNVTLSCEQNLNHDAMYWYRQDPGQGLRLIYYSQIVNDFQKGDIAEGYSVSREKKESFPLTVTSAQKNPTAFYLCASSIDLRGAQFNGYTFGSGTRLTVV.

V usage is TRBV5-4 and J usage is TRBJ2-1, with TRBD1 matching over 7 bases. V gave up 2 bases and J gave up 2 bases; unmatched junction bases: 4. The CDR3 is made up of 15 amino acids. Germline assignment: CDR1 SGHNT and CDR2 YYREEE (reference sequence). CDR3 protein: CASSLSQGTYNEQFF. In nucleotides, the CDR3 is TGTGCCAGCAGCTTATCACAGGGGACCTACAATGAGCAGTTCTTC.

This clone was seen only once. The rearrangement links TRBV6-5 to TRBJ1-5, with a weak D call TRBD1 (6 bases). CDR3 length: 14 amino acids. Germline V gives CDR1 MNHEY, CDR2 SVGAGI. V was cut by 8 bases and J by 0 bases, with 11 bases left in between. CDR3 protein: CASHYRDSNQPQHF. The CDR3 DNA is TGTGCCAGCCACTACAGGGATAGCAATCAGCCCCAGCATTTT.

Regarding this clone: This sample includes further DNA sequences coding for the same CDR3. In nucleotides, the CDR3 is TGTGCCAGCAGCTTGATTTACGGAGGAGGGGTGGGGGAAAAACTGTTTTTT. Its protein product is CASSLIYGGGVGEKLFF. V and J are TRBV11-2 and TRBJ1-4, with D perhaps matching TRBD1 (5 bases). The CDR3 has 17 amino acids. Germline CDR1 and CDR2: SGHAT and FQNNGV. V dropped 3 bases and J dropped 8 bases, with 22 bases sitting between them. The entire variable domain, with the rest obtained from reference TRBV11-2 and TRBJ1-4, is as follows: EAGVAQSPRYKIIEKRQSVAFWCNPISGHATLYWYQQILGQGPKLLIQFQNNGVVDDSQLPKDRFSAERLKGVDSTLKIQPAKLEDSAVYLCASSLIYGGGVGEKLFFGSGTQLSVL.

The count of this clone is one. This CDR3 is also generated by other DNA sequences in the sample. This rearrangement joins TRBV2 to TRBJ1-1, with D unclear. The CDR3 loop spans 12 amino acids. Germline V gives CDR1 SNHLY, CDR2 FYNNEI. V lost 7 bases to trimming and J lost 1 base, with 7 bases between them. The CDR3 here is CASTGENTEAFF. DNA for the CDR3: TGTGCCAGCACCGGGGAGAACACTGAAGCTTTCTTT.

The CDR3 sequence: CASSGLLAGEQETQYF. The CDR3 bases are TGCGCCAGCAGCGGGTTACTAGCGGGGGAACAAGAGACCCAGTACTTC. The rearrangement joins TRBV5-1 to TRBJ2-5, with 11 bases fitting TRBD2. Germline CDR1 reads SGHRS; CDR2 reads YFSETQ. V lost 4 bases, J lost 2 bases, and 7 bases stayed unmatched. The CDR3 consists of 16 residues.

A single count supports this clone. The chain recombines TRBV5-6 with TRBJ2-3, with 11 bases matching TRBD1. The J segment lost 6 bases and the V segment lost 4 bases, leaving 7 bases of the junction unmatched. The CDR3 sequence is 15 residues long. Germline lookup yields CDR1 SGHDT and CDR2 YYEEEE. CDR3 DNA sequence: TGTGCCAGCAGCCCGAGGACAGGGGGCTGGGATACGCAGTATTTT. Translated: CASSPRTGGWDTQYF.

The CDR3 DNA is TGTGCCTGGAGTGTAGGGAGGGGAGAAAAACTGTTTTTT. Its translation: CAWSVGRGEKLFF. The rearrangement links TRBV30 to TRBJ1-4, with D maybe TRBD1 (5 bases). The ends were cut back, 0 bases at V and 8 bases at J, with 10 bases in the middle. The CDR3 covers 13 residues. CDR1 and CDR2 from the germline V gene are GTSNPN and SVGIG (reference sequence).

V is TRBV19 and J is TRBJ1-2; a weak D match, TRBD1 (5 bases). Germline V gene lookup returns CDR1 LNHDA and CDR2 SQIVND (reference sequence). The germline V and J ends were trimmed by 5 bases and 8 bases, with 24 bases remaining between them. This CDR3 has 16 residues. CDR3 sequence (DNA): TGTGCCAGTAGTCTACCGAAGACAGACCCCAGGAGAGGCTACACCTTC. Its translation is CASSLPKTDPRRGYTF.

V and J are TRBV5-1 and TRBJ2-7; D unclear. V was cut by 0 bases and J by 2 bases, with 9 bases left in between. This CDR3 region has 14 residues. The V gene's germline CDR1 is SGHRS and CDR2 YFSETQ. The CDR3 protein is CASSLGRTPYEQYF. The CDR3 bases are TGCGCCAGCAGCTTGGGCCGAACCCCCTACGAGCAGTACTTC.

The chain has TRBV7-9 and TRBJ1-1, with TRBD1 identical over 7 bases. This CDR3 has 13 residues. The V gene's germline CDR1 is SEHNR and CDR2 FQNEAQ (reference sequence). Trimming cost V 5 bases and J 6 bases; bases outside gene matches: 6. The DNA of the CDR3 is TGTGCCAGCAGCGAACAGGGGTGGCCTGAAGCTTTCTTT. It translates to CASSEQGWPEAFF.

The rearrangement joins TRBV18 to TRBJ2-3, with D unclear. The V gene's germline CDR1 is KGHSH and CDR2 LQKENI. Trimming removed 2 bases at V and 6 bases at J, with 3 bases between. CDR3 length: 11 residues. The CDR3 sequence is CASSPSDTQYF. The CDR3 DNA reads TGTGCCAGCTCACCATCGGATACGCAGTATTTT.

The J gene is TRBJ1-1, the V gene TRBV3-1 (or the pseudogene TRBV3-2), with D unclear. CDR1 and CDR2 (germline): LGHDT, YNNKEL (reference sequence). This CDR3 has 15 amino acids. Between the trimmed V and J ends, which lost 1 base and 2 bases, there was a span of 11 bases. The CDR3 nucleotides read TGTGCCAGCAGCCAAGCCCCAGAACTTAACACTGAAGCTTTCTTT. The encoded protein is CASSQAPELNTEAFF.

CDR3 amino acids: CSVARGANTEAFF. CDR3 bases: TGCAGCGTTGCCCGGGGTGCGAACACTGAAGCTTTCTTT. The chain recombines TRBV29-1 with TRBJ1-1; D unclear. CDR1 is SQVTM and CDR2 is ANQGSEA in the germline V gene. This CDR3 is built from 13 residues. V was pared by 4 bases and J by 1 base, with 10 bases between.